This T cell receptor beta chain was captured in a study of persistence of HIV-infected CD4 T cells (dated by TCRdb to about 2020). Study-level background: CMV- and HIV-1 Gag-responding CD4+ T cells were isolated from ART-treated individuals so that antigen-driven clonal expansion of HIV-1-infected cells could be examined. Suppressive ART had been received by participants for a median of roughly 8 years. Apart from two participants who underwent leukapheresis at a single time point, peripheral blood samples of up to roughly 180 mL were collected from participants at multiple time points. Proviral sequencing was used to assess clonality among infected cells, whereas TCRbeta sequencing gauged the clonality of all cells within each sorted population. In the cross-participant TCR cluster analysis, 8 participants were included for CMV and about 7 participants were included for Gag.

The treatment or condition label on this specimen signifies: suppressive antiretroviral therapy. Cells were stimulated with lysates of CMV-infected fibroblasts at roughly 9.8 ug/mL. Memory populations depleted of antigen-responding cells were obtained by sorting nonresponding CD40L-negative CD69-negative CD45RO-high memory CD4+ T cells. HIV-1-infected adults in whom suppressive ART had been started during chronic infection were enrolled as participants. For at least 4 years, participants had undetectable plasma HIV-1 RNA, below 50 copies/mL. To be included, a participant needed positive CMV serology and a CD4+ T cell count above 400 cells/uL. Before stimulation, PBMCs were isolated using density centrifugation and depleted of CD8+ T cells. For 15 to 20 hours, CD8-depleted PBMCs were stimulated with anti-CD28/CD49d costimulation, a CD40-blocking antibody, and enfuvirtide, which was added to prevent new infections. Cell sorting was performed on a Beckman Coulter MoFlo Legacy or XDP sorter, and dead cells were excluded with propidium iodide. Genomic DNA was extracted using the QIAamp DNA Mini Kit for samples with more than one million cells and using the Quick-DNA Microprep Kit for all other samples.

The immunoSEQ hsTCRB assay version 4, run in survey mode, was used to sequence TCRbeta repertoires from genomic DNA. Genomic DNA was diluted to roughly 9.5 ng/uL, using up to about 1 ug per sample for TCRbeta sequencing. Processing in the source paper ran as follows. TCRbeta data were analyzed in ImmunoSeq Analyzer 3.0, with diversity computed on productive nucleotide rearrangements. Using the Immunarch R package, the improved Chao index served to estimate lower-bound TCR diversity and the Gini coefficient served to estimate clonality. Different nucleotide rearrangements encoding the same CDR3beta amino acid sequence were treated as distinct clonotypes. Differential abundance analysis identified TCRbeta sequences significantly enriched in antigen-responding cells relative to anti-CD3/anti-CD28-activated cells. GLIPH2 grouped TCRs by predicted peptide-MHC specificity, both within each participant and across combined participant data sets. The source is immuneACCESS, and TCRdb retained only in-frame sequences with V and J called. Part of the clones is not carried over; for the studies checked, unresolved V genes explain less than half of this, and the remainder is unexplained. V and J calls and clone size are as listed in that table; D and trimming were resolved from the DNA. Counted in this sample were over 30,000 clones; about four fifths of them appeared once. Clones ranked in the top ten supply 5% to 7% of the sample.

Results the study describes overall, beyond this receptor: A correlation was observed between TCR oligoclonality and proviral oligoclonality within the same sorted populations. Bulk TCR analyses could not be limited to the rare CMV-responding cells that actually contained HIV-1 proviruses. Antigen-responding cells were enriched for degenerate expanded CDR3beta sequences, which suggests convergent selection of CD4+ responses to CMV and Gag. Significantly lower TCRbeta richness was observed in CMV- and Gag-responding cells than in anti-CD3/anti-CD28-responding cells, and higher oligoclonality was observed in CMV-responding cells than in CD3/CD28-stimulated and Gag-responding cells. Few individuals were included in the study, and only a limited range of antigens was tested.

Turning to this clone: Its antigen remains unidentified. Base quality data are lacking; no much larger clone is found one base away.

From the germline V gene, CDR1 is MNHEY and CDR2 is SVGAGI. V is shortened by 7 bases, J by 1 base, and the region joining them spans 16 bases. Taken from cysteine to phenylalanine, the CDR3 has 15 residues. Here the CDR3 DNA is all that survives: 45 bases in frame from base 1. The source is an adult woman with HIV who was CMV-seropositive. This receptor chain uses TRBV6-5 and TRBJ1-2, with no confidently assigned D gene. The material sequenced was CD4+ T cells sorted from PBMCs after approximately 19-hour stimulation, taken from a patient who received antiretroviral therapy. The sample's cell subset or site label is to be understood as: CD40L-CD69- CD45RO-high memory CD4 T cells not responding to CMV lysate. Here the CDR3 is given as CASKELAEVNYGYTF. The DNA sequence is as follows: TGTGCCAGCAAGGAGCTGGCGGAGGTTAACTATGGCTACACCTTC.